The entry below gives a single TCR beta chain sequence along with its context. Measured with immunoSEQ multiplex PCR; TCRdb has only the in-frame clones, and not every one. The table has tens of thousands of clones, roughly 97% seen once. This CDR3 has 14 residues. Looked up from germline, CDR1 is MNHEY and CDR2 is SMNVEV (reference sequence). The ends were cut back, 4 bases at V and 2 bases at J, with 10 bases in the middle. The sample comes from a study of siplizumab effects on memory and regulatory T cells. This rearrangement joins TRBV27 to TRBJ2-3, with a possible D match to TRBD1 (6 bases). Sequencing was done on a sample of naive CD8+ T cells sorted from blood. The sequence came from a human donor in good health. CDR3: CASSSTGFTDTQYF. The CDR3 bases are TGTGCCAGCAGTTCAACAGGGTTCACAGATACGCAGTATTTT.